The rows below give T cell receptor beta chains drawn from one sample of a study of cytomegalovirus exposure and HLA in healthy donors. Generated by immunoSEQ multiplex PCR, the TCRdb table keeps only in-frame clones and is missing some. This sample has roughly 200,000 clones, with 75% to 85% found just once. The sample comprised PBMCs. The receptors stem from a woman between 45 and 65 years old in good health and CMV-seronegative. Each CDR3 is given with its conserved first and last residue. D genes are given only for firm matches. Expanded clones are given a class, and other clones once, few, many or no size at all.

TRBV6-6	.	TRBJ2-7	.	CASSFPLRIGSEQYF	TGTGCCAGCAGTTTCCCGTTGAGAATCGGTTCCGAGCAGTACTTC
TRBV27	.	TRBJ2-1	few	CASSLRGSSYNEQFF	TGTGCCAGCAGTTTAAGGGGGAGCTCCTACAATGAGCAGTTCTTC
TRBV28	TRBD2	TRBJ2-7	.	CASGSLAGVREQYF	TGTGCCAGCGGGTCCTTAGCGGGAGTACGGGAGCAGTACTTC
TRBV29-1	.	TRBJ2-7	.	CSVEDEIYEQYF	TGCAGCGTTGAAGACGAGATCTACGAGCAGTACTTC
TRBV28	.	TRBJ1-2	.	CASSGWGEGKIYGYTF	TGTGCCAGCAGTGGCTGGGGGGAGGGAAAAATCTATGGCTACACCTTC
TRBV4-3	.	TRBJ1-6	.	CASSRQTYNSPLHF	TGCGCCAGCTCCCGACAGACTTATAATTCACCCCTCCACTTT
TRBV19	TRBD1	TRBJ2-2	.	CASSTSTGGVGRELFF	TGTGCCAGTAGTACGTCGACAGGGGGGGTCGGCCGGGAGCTGTTTTTT
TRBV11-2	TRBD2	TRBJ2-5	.	CASSGMRGGGETQYF	TGTGCCAGCAGCGGGATGCGGGGGGGAGGGGAGACCCAGTACTTC
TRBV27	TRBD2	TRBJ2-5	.	CASSPSGTSGKETQYF	TGTGCCAGCAGTCCCTCCGGGACTAGCGGGAAGGAGACCCAGTACTTC
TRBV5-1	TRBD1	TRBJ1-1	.	CASSRQGGNTEAFF	TGCGCCAGCAGTCGCCAGGGGGGGAACACTGAAGCTTTCTTT
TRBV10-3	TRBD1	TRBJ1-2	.	CAISAGQGLLDGYTF	TGTGCCATCAGTGCCGGACAGGGCTTACTTGATGGCTACACCTTC
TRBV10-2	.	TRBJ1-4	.	CASSGMEGTNEKLFF	TGCGCCAGCAGTGGGATGGAGGGGACTAATGAAAAACTGTTTTTT
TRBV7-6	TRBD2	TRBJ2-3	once	CASSLAQVAGREDTQYF	TGTGCCAGCAGCTTAGCCCAGGTAGCGGGACGGGAAGATACGCAGTATTTT
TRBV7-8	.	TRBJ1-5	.	CASSSRGAANQPQHF	TGTGCCAGCAGCTCTCGAGGAGCGGCAAATCAGCCCCAGCATTTT
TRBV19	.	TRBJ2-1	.	CASSDIIATYNEQFF	TGTGCCAGCTCCGATATCATAGCGACTTACAATGAGCAGTTCTTC
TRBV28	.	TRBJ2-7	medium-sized	CASSSAPTGSSYEQYF	TGTGCCAGCAGTTCAGCCCCGACAGGAAGCTCCTACGAGCAGTACTTC
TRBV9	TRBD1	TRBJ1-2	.	CASSAETGVGGYTF	TGTGCCAGCAGCGCTGAGACAGGGGTGGGTGGCTACACCTTC
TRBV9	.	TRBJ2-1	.	CASTLMGSSYNEQFF	TGTGCCTCTACCCTTATGGGGAGCTCCTACAATGAGCAGTTCTTC
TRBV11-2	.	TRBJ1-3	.	CASSLSDSGNTIYF	TGTGCCAGCAGCTTGAGTGACTCTGGAAACACCATATATTTT
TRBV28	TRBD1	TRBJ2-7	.	CASSLLRGYEQYF	TGTGCCAGCAGTTTACTCAGGGGGTACGAGCAGTACTTC
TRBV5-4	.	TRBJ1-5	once	CAGSLYTGVSNQPQHF	TGTGCCGGCAGCTTGTATACGGGGGTAAGCAATCAGCCCCAGCATTTT
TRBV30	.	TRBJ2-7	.	CAWSVKESSEQYF	TGTGCCTGGAGTGTAAAAGAGTCGTCGGAGCAGTACTTC
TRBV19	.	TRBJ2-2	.	CASKSRANTGELFF	TGTGCCAGTAAGTCACGGGCGAACACCGGGGAGCTGTTTTTT
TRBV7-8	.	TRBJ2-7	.	CASSYGPPDEQYF	TGTGCCAGCAGCTATGGGCCTCCCGACGAGCAGTACTTC
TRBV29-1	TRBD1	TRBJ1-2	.	CSVRQGNLDGYTF	TGCAGCGTCCGACAGGGCAATTTGGATGGCTACACCTTC
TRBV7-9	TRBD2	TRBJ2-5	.	CASSRTSEETQYF	TGTGCCAGCAGCCGGACTAGCGAAGAGACCCAGTACTTC
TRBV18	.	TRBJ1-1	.	CASSTQGNTEAFF	TGTGCCAGCTCAACCCAGGGGAACACTGAAGCTTTCTTT
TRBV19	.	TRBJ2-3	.	CASSIAGGTDTQYF	TGTGCCAGTAGTATAGCGGGAGGCACAGATACGCAGTATTTT
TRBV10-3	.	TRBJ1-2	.	CAIRDAGGNYGYTF	TGTGCCATCAGAGACGCCGGGGGGAACTATGGCTACACCTTC
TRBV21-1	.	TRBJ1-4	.	CASSKCSGRTTNEKLFF	TGTGCCAGCAGCAAATGTAGTGGGAGGACAACTAATGAAAAACTGTTTTTT
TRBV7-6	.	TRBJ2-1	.	CASSLSGTFYNEQFF	TGTGCCAGCAGCTTATCTGGCACCTTCTACAATGAGCAGTTCTTC
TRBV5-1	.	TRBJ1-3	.	CASSLTGLDSGNTIYF	TGCGCCAGCAGCTTGACAGGGCTTGACTCTGGAAACACCATATATTTT
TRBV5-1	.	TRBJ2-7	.	CASSLGGGERRRIYEQYF	TGCGCCAGCAGCTTGGGAGGCGGTGAACGCCGACGGATCTACGAGCAGTACTTC
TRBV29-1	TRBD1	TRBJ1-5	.	CSARDRGDQPQHF	TGCAGCGCCCGGGACAGGGGGGACCAGCCCCAGCATTTT
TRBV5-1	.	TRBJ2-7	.	CASSLDRAEQYF	TGCGCCAGCAGCTTGGACAGGGCCGAGCAGTACTTC
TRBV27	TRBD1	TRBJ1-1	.	CASSTLDRGTEAFF	TGTGCCAGCAGTACCCTCGACAGGGGCACTGAAGCTTTCTTT
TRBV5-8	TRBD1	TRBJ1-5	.	CASRWDSNQPQHF	TGTGCCAGCAGATGGGACAGTAATCAGCCCCAGCATTTT
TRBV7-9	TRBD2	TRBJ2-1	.	CASTFRDSGYNEQFF	TGTGCCAGCACCTTCCGAGATAGCGGGTACAATGAGCAGTTCTTC
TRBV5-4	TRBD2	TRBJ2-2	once	CASSSIAGMNTGELFF	TGTGCCAGCAGCTCAATAGCGGGAATGAACACCGGGGAGCTGTTTTTT
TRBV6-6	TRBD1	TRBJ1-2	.	CASSSTLPDRDGGYTF	TGTGCCAGCAGTTCCACCCTTCCCGACAGGGACGGTGGCTACACCTTC
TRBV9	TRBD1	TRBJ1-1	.	CASSDTGQGNWMNTEAFF	TGTGCCAGCAGCGACACTGGACAGGGGAACTGGATGAACACTGAAGCTTTCTTT